This entry features one T cell receptor (beta chain) sequence. The time point: pretreatment peripheral blood. TCRdb's table, derived via immunoSEQ multiplex PCR, lists solely in-frame clones and lacks some. The sample includes over 100,000 clones, approximately 84% of them seen just once. This sample was taken from a study of PD-L1 blockade in urothelial cancer. Study-level background: Once treatment had started, blood was analyzed at 3 weeks (second dose) and again at 6 weeks.

V was trimmed by 8 bases and J by 1 base, leaving 17 bases between them. The CDR3 totals 15 residues. The germline gives CDR1 SNHLY, CDR2 FYNNEI. The receptor comes from a middle-aged man with urothelial cancer. The gene calls are TRBV2 and TRBJ1-1, with no clear D. The sequenced sample was PBMCs, obtained around atezolizumab (anti-PD-L1) treatment. The CDR3 sequence: CASAPEGLKNTEAFF. In DNA, the CDR3 is TGTGCCAGCGCTCCAGAGGGCCTGAAGAACACTGAAGCTTTCTTT.